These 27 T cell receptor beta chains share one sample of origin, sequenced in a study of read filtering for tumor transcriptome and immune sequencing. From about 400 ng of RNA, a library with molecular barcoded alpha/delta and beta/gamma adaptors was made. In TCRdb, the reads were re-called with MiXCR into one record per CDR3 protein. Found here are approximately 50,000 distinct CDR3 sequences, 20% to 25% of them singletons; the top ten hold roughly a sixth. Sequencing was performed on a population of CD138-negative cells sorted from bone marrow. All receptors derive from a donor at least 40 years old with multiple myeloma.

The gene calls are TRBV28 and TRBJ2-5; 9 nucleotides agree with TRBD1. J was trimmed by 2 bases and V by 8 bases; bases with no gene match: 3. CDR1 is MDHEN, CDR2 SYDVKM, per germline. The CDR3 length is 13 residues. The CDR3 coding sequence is TGTGCCAGCTTGGGACAGGGTCAAGAGACCCAGTACTTC. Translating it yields CASLGQGQETQYF. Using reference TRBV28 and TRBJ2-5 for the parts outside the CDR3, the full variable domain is DVKVTQSSRYLVKRTGEKVFLECVQDMDHENMFWYRQDPGLGLRLIYFSYDVKMKEKGDIPEGYSVSREKKERFSLILESASTNQTSMYLCASLGQGQETQYFGPGTRLLVL.

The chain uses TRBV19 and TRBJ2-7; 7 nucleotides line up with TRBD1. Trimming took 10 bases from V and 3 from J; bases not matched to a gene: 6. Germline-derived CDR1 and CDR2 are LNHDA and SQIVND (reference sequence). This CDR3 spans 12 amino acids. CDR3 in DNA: TGTGCCACCCGCGCAGGGGGCTACGAGCAGTACTTC. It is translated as CATRAGGYEQYF. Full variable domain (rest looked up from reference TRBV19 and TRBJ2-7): DGGITQSPKYLFRKEGQNVTLSCEQNLNHDAMYWYRQDPGQGLRLIYYSQIVNDFQKGDIAEGYSVSREKKESFPLTVTSAQKNPTAFYLCATRAGGYEQYFGPGTRLTVT.

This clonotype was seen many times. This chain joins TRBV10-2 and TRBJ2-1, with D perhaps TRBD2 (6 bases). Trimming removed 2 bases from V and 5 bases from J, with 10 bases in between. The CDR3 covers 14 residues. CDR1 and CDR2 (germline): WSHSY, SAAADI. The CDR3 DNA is TGCGCCAGCAGTGAGCCCGGGGGAAACAATGAGCAGTTCTTC. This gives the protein CASSEPGGNNEQFF.

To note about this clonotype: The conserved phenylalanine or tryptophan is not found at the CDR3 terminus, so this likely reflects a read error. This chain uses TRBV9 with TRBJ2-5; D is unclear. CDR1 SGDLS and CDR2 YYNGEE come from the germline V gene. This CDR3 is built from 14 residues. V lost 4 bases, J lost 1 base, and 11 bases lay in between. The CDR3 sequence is CASSPRWGQETQYL. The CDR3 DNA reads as TGTGCCAGCAGCCCGAGGTGGGGCCAAGAGACCCAGTACCTC.

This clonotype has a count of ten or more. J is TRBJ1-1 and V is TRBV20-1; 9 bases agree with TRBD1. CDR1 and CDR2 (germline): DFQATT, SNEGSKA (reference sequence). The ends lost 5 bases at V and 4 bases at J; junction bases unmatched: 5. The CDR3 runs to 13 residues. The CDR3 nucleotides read TGCAGTGCTGCGGGACAGGGTGCCACTGAAGCTTTCTTT. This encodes CSAAGQGATEAFF.

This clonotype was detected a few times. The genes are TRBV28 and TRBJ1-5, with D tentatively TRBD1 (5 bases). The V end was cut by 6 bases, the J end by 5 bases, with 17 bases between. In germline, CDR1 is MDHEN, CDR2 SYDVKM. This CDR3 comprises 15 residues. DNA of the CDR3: TGTGCCAGCAGCCAGGCTGGGGGGGTTGATCAGCCCCAGCATTTT. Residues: CASSQAGGVDQPQHF.

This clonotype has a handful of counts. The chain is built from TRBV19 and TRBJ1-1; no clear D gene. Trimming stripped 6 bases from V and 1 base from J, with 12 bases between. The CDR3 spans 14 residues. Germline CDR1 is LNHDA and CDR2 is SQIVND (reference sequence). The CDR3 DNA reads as TGTGCCAGTAGCCCTATGCACAGGAACACTGAAGCTTTCTTT. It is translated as CASSPMHRNTEAFF.

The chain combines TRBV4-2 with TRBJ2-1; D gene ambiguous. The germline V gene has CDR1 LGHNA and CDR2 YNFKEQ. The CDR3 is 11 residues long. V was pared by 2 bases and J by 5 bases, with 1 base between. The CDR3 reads CASSQNNEQFF. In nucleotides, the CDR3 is TGTGCCAGCAGCCAAAACAATGAGCAGTTCTTC.

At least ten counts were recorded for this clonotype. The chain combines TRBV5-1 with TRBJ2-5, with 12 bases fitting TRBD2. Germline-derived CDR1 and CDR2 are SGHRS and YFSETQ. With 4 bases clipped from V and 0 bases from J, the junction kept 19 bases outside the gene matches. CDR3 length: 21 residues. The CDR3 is CASSPKVWRSWTSGNQETQYF. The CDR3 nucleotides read TGCGCCAGCAGCCCGAAGGTGTGGAGGAGCTGGACTAGCGGGAACCAAGAGACCCAGTACTTC.

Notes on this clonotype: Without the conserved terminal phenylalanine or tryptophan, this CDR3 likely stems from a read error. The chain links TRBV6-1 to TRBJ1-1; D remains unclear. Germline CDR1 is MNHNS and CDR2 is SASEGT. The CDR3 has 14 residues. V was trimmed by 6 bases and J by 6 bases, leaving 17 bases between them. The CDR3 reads CASSAVGGSPEAFL. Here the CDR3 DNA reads TGTGCCAGCAGCGCGGTCGGAGGGTCACCTGAAGCTTTCCTT.

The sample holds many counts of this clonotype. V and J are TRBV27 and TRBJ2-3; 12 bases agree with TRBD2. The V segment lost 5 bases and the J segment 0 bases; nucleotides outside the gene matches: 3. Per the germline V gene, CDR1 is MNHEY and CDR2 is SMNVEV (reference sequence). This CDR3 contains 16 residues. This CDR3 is CASSLGLAGSTDTQYF. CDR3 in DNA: TGTGCCAGCAGTCTCGGACTAGCGGGGAGCACAGATACGCAGTATTTT.

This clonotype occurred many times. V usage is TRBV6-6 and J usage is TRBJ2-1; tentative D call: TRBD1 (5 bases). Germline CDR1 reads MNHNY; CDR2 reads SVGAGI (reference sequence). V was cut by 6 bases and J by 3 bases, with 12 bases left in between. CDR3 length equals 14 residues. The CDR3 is CASSDTGIYNEQFF. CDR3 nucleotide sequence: TGTGCCAGCAGCGACACAGGAATCTACAATGAGCAGTTCTTC.

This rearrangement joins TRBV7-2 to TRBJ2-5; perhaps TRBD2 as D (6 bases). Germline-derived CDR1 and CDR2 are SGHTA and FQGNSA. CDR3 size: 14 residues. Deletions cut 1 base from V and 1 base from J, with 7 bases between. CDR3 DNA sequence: TGTGCCAGCAGCTTAGGGGGGGTCCAAGAGACCCAGTACTTC. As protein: CASSLGGVQETQYF. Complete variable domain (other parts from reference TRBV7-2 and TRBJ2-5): GAGVSQSPSNKVTEKGKDVELRCDPISGHTALYWYRQSLGQGLEFLIYFQGNSAPDKSGLPSDRFSAERTGGSVSTLTIQRTQQEDSAVYLCASSLGGVQETQYFGPGTRLLVL.

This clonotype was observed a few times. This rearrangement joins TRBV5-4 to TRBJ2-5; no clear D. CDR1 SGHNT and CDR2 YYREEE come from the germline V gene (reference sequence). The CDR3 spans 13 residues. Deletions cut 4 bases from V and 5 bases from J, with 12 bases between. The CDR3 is CASSPQVGETQYF. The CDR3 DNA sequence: TGTGCCAGCAGCCCCCAGGTAGGGGAGACCCAGTACTTC.

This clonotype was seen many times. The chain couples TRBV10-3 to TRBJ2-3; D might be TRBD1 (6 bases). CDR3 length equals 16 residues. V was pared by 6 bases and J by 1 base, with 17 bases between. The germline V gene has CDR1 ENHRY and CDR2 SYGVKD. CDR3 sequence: CAIRAQGLPRTDTQYF. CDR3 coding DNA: TGTGCCATCAGGGCGCAGGGGCTGCCTCGCACAGATACGCAGTATTTT.

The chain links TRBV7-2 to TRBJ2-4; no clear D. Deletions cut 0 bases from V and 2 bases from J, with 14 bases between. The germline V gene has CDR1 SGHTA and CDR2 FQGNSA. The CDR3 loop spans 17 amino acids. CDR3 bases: TGTGCCAGCAGCTTAGCCGCCGGTGCTGGGACCAAAAACATTCAGTACTTC. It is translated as CASSLAAGAGTKNIQYF. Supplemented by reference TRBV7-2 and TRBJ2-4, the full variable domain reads GAGVSQSPSNKVTEKGKDVELRCDPISGHTALYWYRQSLGQGLEFLIYFQGNSAPDKSGLPSDRFSAERTGGSVSTLTIQRTQQEDSAVYLCASSLAAGAGTKNIQYFGAGTRLSVL.

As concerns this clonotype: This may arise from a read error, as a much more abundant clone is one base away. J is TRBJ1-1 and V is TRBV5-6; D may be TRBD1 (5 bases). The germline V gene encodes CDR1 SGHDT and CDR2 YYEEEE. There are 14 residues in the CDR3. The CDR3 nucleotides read TGTGCCAGCAGCTTGGGAGGGGATAACATTGAAGCTTTCTTT. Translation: CASSLGGDNIEAFF.

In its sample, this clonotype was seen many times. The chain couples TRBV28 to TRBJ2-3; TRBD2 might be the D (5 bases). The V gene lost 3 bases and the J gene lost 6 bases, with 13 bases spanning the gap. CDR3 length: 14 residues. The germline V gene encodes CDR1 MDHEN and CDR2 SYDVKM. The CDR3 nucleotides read TGTGCCAGCAGTTTTCGAGGGCTCGGGGATACGCAGTATTTT. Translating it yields CASSFRGLGDTQYF.

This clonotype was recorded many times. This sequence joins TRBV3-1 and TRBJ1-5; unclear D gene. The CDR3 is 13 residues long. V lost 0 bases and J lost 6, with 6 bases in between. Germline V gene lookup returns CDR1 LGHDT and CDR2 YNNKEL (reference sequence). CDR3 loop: CASSQDPAQPQHF. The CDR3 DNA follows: TGTGCCAGCAGCCAAGATCCCGCTCAGCCCCAGCATTTT.

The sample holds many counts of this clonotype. The CDR3 spells CAISESKGVPGELFF. CDR3 coding DNA: TGTGCCATCAGTGAGTCGAAGGGGGTCCCCGGGGAGCTGTTTTTT. This chain uses TRBV10-3 with TRBJ2-2; the D gene is possibly TRBD1 (6 bases). V lost 0 bases and J lost 6, with 11 bases in between. This CDR3 is built from 15 residues. CDR1 and CDR2 from the germline V gene are ENHRY and SYGVKD.

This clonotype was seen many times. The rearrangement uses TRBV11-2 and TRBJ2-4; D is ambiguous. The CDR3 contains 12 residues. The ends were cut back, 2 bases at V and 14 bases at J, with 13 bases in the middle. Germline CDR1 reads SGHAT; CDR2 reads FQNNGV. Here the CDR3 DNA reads TGTGCCAGCAGCTTAAACCCCGCCGACAAGTACTTC. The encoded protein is CASSLNPADKYF.

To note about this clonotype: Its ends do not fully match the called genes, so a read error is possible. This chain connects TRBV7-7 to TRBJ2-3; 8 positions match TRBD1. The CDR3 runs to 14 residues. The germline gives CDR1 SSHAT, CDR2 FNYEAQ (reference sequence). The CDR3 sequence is CASSRDRNTDTQYF. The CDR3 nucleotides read TGTGCTAGCAGCCGGGACAGGAACACAGATACGCAGTATTTT.

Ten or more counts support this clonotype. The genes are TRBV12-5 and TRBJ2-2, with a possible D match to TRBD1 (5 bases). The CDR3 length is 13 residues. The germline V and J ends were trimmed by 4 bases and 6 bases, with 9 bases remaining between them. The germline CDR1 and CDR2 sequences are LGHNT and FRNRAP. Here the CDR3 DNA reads TGTGCTAGTGGTTGGATAGGGGCCGGGGAGCTGTTTTTT. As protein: CASGWIGAGELFF.

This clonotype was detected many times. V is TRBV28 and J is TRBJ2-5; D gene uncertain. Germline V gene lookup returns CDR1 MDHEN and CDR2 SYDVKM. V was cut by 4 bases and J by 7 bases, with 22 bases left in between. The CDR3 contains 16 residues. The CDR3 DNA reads TGTGCCAGCAGTTCCAATAACCCGGGTCCCCCGGGGACCCAGTACTTC. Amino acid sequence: CASSSNNPGPPGTQYF.

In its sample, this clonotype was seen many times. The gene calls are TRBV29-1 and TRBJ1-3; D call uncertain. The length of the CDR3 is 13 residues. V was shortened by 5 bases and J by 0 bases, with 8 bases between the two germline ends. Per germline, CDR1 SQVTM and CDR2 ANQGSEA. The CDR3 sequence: CSVQVTSGNTIYF. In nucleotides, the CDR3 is TGCAGCGTTCAGGTTACCTCTGGAAACACCATATATTTT.

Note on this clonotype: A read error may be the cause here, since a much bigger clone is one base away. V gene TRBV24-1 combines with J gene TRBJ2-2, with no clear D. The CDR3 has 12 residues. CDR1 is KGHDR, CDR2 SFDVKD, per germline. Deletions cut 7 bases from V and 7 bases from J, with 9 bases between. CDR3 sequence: CATRPRNGELFF. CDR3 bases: TGTGCCACCAGACCACGAAACGGGGAGCTGTTTTTT.

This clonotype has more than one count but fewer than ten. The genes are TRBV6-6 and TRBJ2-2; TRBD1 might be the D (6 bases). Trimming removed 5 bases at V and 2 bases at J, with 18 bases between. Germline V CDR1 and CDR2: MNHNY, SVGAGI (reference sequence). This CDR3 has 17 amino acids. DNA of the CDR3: TGTGCCAGCAGTCCCGGGGCAGGGGCCGTAAACACCGGGGAGCTGTTTTTT. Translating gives CASSPGAGAVNTGELFF.